This TCR beta chain appears in the sequencing data of a study of blood T cell repertoires in COVID-19. The wider study: COVID-19 samples from acute and convalescent phases originated in the United States, Italy and Spain. Sample material is recorded as cDNA or gDNA derived from T cells, B-cell-depleted T cells, or PBMCs.

Original processing methods: Researchers report that nucleated cell counts were estimated from reference gene primer amplification. The data were produced by immunoSEQ multiplex PCR, yet TCRdb's version contains in-frame clones alone and is incomplete. V, J and clone size are taken as reported in that table, and D and trimming were inferred from the DNA itself. This table has roughly 200,000 clones, around 85% appearing once. The CDR3 is made up of 18 amino acids. V lost 2 bases and J 0 bases, leaving 16 bases between the germline ends. CDR1 and CDR2 from the germline V gene are SGHAT and FQNNGV. A Seattle source enrolled patients during active infection and followed them longitudinally.

Sequencing input: peripheral blood. The rearrangement links TRBV11-2 to TRBJ1-4; D unresolved. The TCR originated in a person aged 65-85 years with COVID-19, enrolled during active disease. The CDR3 sequence: CASSLHGKTAATNEKLFF. The CDR3 bases are TGTGCCAGCAGCTTACATGGCAAAACCGCTGCAACTAATGAAAAACTGTTTTTT.